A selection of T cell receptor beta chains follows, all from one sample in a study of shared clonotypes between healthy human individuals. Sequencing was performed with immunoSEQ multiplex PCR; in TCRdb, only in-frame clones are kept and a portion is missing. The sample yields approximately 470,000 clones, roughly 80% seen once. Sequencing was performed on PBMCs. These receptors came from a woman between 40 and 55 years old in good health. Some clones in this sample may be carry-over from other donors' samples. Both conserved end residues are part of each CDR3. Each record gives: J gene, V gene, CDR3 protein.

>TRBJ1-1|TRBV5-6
CASSPGTGRSTEAFF
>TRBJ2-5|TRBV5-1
CASRRGPYQGTQYF
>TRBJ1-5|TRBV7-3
CASSLTGTQPQHF
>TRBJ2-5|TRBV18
CASSPFNLSVETQYF
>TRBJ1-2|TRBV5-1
CASSPDLQGYYGYTF
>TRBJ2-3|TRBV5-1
CASHATGGTDTQYF
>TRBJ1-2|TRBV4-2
CASSQEGVNYGYTF
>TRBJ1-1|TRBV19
CASIGRAGAGTEAFF
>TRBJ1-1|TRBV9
CASTSSVGLTEAFF
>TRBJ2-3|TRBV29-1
CSVGGGSADTQYF
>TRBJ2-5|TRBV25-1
CASSEYTGAQETQYF
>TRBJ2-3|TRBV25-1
CASSHRGPENTDTQYF
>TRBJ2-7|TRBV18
CASSPQSGIISYEQYF
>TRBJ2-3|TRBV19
CASSPLTDSSTDTQYF
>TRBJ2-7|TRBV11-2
CASSLPNGGPLGQYF
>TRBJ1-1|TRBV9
CASSAGRQGITEAFF
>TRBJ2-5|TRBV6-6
CASREQGSQETQYF
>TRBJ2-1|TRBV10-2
CAGLGLAGMRGCHEQFF
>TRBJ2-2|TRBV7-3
CASSLTGGLAAGELFF
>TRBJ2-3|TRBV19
CASRTGRADTQYF
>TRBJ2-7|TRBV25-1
CASSESSLPYEQYF
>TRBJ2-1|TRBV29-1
CSVGGTYNEQFF
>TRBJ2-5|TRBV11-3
CASSLGQNQETQYF
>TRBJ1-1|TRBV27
CASSIEQANTEAFF
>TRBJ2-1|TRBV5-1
CASSRPSTDTDYNEQFF
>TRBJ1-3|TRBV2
CASSSGLVGNTIYF
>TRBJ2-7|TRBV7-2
CASSSLGREFSYEQYF
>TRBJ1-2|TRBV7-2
CASSLRGDGYTF
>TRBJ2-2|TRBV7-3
CASSQAGGELFF
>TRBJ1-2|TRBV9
CASSETGGGGYTF
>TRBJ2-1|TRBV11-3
CASSFAGTSGNNEQFF
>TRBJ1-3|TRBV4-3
CASSPRGEGRAGNTIYF
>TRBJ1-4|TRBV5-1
CASSLAPGARGKLFF
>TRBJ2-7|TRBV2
CASSVSGSAYEQYF
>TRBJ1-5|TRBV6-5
CASNGGASQPQHF
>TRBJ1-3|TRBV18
CANSPQAAQSSGNTIYF
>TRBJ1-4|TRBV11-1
CASSFSPTGGEKLFF
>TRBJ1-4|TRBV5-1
CASSLGGDVGKLFF
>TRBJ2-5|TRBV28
CASSIPWGGGETQYF
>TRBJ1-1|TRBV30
CAWSQPGHIAFF
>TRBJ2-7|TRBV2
CASRPPLSSYEQYF
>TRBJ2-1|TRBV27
CASSLRGRGEQFF
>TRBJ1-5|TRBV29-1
CSVGGTGDGNQPQHF
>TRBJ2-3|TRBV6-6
CASSGTAEVEQYF
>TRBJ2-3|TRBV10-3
CAISERTRYGTDTQYF
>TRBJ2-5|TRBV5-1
CASSLIGAEETQYF
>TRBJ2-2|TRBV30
CAWMSAVEDTGELFF
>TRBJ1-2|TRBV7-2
CASSSGRGNYGYTF
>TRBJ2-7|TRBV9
CASSVAKDALPYEQYF
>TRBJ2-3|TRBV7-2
CASSYVTDTQYF
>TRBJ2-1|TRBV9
CASSPRGQGYNEQFF
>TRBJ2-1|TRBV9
CASSVVPSGAYNEQFF
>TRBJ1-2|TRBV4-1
CASSQIRDRLYGYTF